This T cell receptor beta chain is drawn from a study of T cells after yellow fever vaccination. Overall study context: With SMART-Seq v4 Ultra Low Input, the fractions containing low cell numbers were prepared.

Per germline, CDR1 DFQATT and CDR2 SNEGSKA (reference sequence). The CDR3 has 12 amino acids. V lost 4 bases, J lost 4 bases, and 10 bases lay in between. TCRdb independently ran MiXCR on the 5' RACE reads; one entry per CDR3 protein. Among about 340,000 distinct CDR3 sequences listed, around 12% were seen once. The clonotype was recovered from a young man who received the YFV17D yellow fever vaccine. Specimen: CD4+ T cells sorted from PBMCs, collected 15 days after the yellow fever booster vaccination. The rearrangement joins TRBV20-1 to TRBJ1-2; D uncertain. This chain's CDR3 is CSAKDGSYGYTF. For the CDR3, the DNA is TGCAGTGCTAAGGACGGCTCCTATGGCTACACCTTC.